In this sample, the clone carrying this T cell receptor beta chain turned up many times. Its matching antigen is unknown. Expressed TCRB transcripts were sequenced because the entire RNA isolate underwent reverse transcription. Repertoires were generated with immunoSEQ multiplex PCR, while TCRdb's copy carries only in-frame clones and drops some. The sample shows some 370,000 clones, 9.6% of them seen only once. It was one heparinised blood draw, averaging about 120 mL, that each donor gave. Purity (above 95%) was reached by all sorted populations. These data are taken from a study of beta chain features in type 1 diabetes. Study findings and constraints: The study found that naive, central memory and Treg TCRB repertoires appeared more similar in patients than in healthy donors. Among patients with Type 1 diabetes, TCRB CDR3s were moderately but significantly shorter in every one of the four CD4+ subsets.

This CDR3 is 14 amino acids long. Germline CDR1 reads SGHTA; CDR2 reads FQGNSA. Trimming removed 1 base from V and 7 bases from J, with 11 bases in between. Material: central memory CD4+ T cells from blood. V is TRBV7-2 and J is TRBJ2-1, with D possibly being TRBD1 (5 bases). The clonotype was recovered from a man aged 30-40 years with type 1 diabetes. CDR3 in DNA: TGTGCCAGCAGCTTAGGGTGGGGCCTTAATGAGCAGTTCTTC. As protein: CASSLGWGLNEQFF.